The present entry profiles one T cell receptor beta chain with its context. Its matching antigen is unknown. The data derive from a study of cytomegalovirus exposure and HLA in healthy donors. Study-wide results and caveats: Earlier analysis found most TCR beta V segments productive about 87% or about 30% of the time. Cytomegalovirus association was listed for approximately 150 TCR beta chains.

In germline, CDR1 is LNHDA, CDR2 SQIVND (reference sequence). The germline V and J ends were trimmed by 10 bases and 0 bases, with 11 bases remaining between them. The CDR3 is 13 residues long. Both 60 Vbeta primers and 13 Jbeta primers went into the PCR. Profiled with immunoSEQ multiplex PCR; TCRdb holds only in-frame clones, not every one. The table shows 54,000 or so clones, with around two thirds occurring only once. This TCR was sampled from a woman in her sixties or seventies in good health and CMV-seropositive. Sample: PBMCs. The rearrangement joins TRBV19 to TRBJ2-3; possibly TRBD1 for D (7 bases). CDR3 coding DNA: TGTGCCATAGCGGACAGGAGCACAGATACGCAGTATTTT. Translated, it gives CAIADRSTDTQYF.